This T cell receptor (beta chain) was sequenced for a study of cytomegalovirus exposure and HLA in healthy donors. Data came from immunoSEQ multiplex PCR; TCRdb stores just in-frame clones and leaves some out. The sample has around 190,000 clones, roughly 81% seen once; the top ten hold 1% to 1.5%. Losses at the gene ends were 6 bases for V and 3 bases for J; bases not matched to a gene: 9. The CDR3 extends over 16 amino acids. Germline V gives CDR1 SNHLY, CDR2 FYNNEI. As regards this clone: The antigen remains unidentified.

General study findings and limits: The tendency of first-cohort TCR clusters to co-occur in the 120 or so validation repertoires was identified by a subsequent analysis. Accounts indicate the classifier identified cytomegalovirus status with strong specificity and sensitivity. Rarity held for most TCR sequences, but there were some public TCRs that occurred in many donors.

The sequence was collected from a woman between 25 and 40 years old in good health and CMV-seronegative. Input material: PBMCs. J is TRBJ1-5 and V is TRBV2; 9 bases are a match to TRBD1. CDR3 sequence (DNA): TGTGCCAGCAGCCCTACAGGGGGCAGGATCAATCAGCCCCAGCATTTT. This encodes CASSPTGGRINQPQHF.